Listed here is a single TCR beta chain. Its antigen is unidentified. Naive CD8 cells lacked CD45RO and underwent positive selection for CCR7, leaving out terminally differentiated effector memory CD45RA+ cells. Trimming stripped 3 bases from V and 7 bases from J, with 21 bases between. The CDR3 spans 17 residues. The germline CDR1 and CDR2 sequences are SEHNR and FQNEAQ (reference sequence). The data were obtained in a study of shared clonotypes between healthy human individuals. Sequencing used immunoSEQ multiplex PCR; TCRdb keeps in-frame clones, though not all of them. The sample includes about 2 million clones, 85% to 95% seen only once; the top ten take about 1.1%. Findings and limits, study-wide: Apart from blood, nothing was sampled; tissue repertoires likely differ. Among donors, clonotype sharing was expected to be affected by sequencing depth.

This receptor was obtained from a young man in good health. The chain employs TRBV7-9 and TRBJ2-2, with no clear D. Sequencing used naive CD8+ T cells sorted from blood. CDR3 protein: CASSFPGSYQNDGELFF. Here the CDR3 DNA reads TGTGCCAGCAGCTTCCCCGGCTCCTATCAGAACGACGGGGAGCTGTTTTTT.